This T cell receptor beta chain comes out of a study of blood T cell repertoires in COVID-19. Across the study: The origin of the acute and convalescent COVID-19 samples was the United States, Italy and Spain. T cells, B-cell-depleted T cells, or PBMCs provided the cDNA or gDNA that served as material.

In the study's own analysis: Amplification of reference gene primers provided the estimated nucleated cell counts. Sequenced by immunoSEQ multiplex PCR; TCRdb stores in-frame clones only, minus some. The V and J calls and clone size are taken from that table; D and trimming were inferred from the DNA. The sample records about 110,000 clones, 65% to 90% being singletons. V gave up 7 bases and J gave up 4 bases; unmatched junction bases: 6. The CDR3 consists of 13 residues. Looked up from germline, CDR1 is SGHRS and CDR2 is YFSETQ. This chain links TRBV5-1 with TRBJ2-7, with TRBD1 identical over 9 bases. Sample: peripheral blood. This receptor was obtained from a woman of 80 years or more with active or convalescent COVID-19. CDR3 in amino acids: CASCDRGGYEQYF. CDR3 nucleotide sequence: TGCGCCAGCTGCGACAGGGGGGGTTACGAGCAGTACTTC.